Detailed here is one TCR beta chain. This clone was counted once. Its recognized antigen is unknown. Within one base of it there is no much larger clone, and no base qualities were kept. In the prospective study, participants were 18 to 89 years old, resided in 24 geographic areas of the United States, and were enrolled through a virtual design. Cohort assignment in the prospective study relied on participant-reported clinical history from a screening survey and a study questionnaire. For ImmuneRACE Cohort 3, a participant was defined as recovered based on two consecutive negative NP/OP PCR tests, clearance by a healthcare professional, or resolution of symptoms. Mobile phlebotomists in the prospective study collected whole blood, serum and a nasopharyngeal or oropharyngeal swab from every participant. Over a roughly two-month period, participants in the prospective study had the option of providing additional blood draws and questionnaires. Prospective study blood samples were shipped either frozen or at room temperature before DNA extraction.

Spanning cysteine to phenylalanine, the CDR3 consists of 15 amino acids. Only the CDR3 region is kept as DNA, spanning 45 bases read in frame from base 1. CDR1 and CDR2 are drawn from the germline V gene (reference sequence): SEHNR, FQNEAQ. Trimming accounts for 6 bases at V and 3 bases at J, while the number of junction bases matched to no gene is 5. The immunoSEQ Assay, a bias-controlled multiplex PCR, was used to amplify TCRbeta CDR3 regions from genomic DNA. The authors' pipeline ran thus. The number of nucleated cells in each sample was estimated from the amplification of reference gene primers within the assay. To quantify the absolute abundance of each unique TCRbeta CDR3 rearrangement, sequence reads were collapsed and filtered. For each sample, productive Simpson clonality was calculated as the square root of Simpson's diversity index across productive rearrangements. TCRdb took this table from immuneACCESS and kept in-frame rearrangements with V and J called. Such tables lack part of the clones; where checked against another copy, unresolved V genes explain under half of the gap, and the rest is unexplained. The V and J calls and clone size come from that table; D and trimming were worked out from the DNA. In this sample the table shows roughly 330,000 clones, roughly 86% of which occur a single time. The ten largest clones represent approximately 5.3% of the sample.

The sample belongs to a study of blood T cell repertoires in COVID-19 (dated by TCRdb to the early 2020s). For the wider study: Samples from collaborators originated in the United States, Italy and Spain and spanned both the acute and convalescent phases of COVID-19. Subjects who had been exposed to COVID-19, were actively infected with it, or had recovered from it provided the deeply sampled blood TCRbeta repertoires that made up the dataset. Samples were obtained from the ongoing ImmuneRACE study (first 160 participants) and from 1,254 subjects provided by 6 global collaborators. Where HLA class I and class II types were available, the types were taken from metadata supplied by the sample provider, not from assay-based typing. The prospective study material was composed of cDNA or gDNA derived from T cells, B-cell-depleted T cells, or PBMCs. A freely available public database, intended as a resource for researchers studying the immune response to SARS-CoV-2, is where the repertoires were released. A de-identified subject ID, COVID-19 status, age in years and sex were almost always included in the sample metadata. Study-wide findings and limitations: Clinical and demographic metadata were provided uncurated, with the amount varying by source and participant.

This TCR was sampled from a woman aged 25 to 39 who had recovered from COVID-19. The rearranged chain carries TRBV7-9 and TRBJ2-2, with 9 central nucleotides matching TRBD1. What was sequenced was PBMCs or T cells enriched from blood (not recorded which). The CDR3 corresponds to CASRQWTGDTGELFF. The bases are TGTGCCAGCAGACAATGGACAGGGGACACCGGGGAGCTGTTTTTT. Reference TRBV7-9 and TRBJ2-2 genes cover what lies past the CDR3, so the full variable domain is DTGVSQNPRHKITKRGQNVTFRCDPISEHNRLYWYRQTLGQGPEFLTYFQNEAQLEKSRLLSDRFSAERPKGSFSTLEIQRTEQGDSAMYLCASRQWTGDTGELFFGEGSRLTVL.